A single T cell receptor (beta chain) is shown here with its context. The antigen remains unidentified. The data are from a study of PD-L1 blockade in urothelial cancer. Notes on the study in general: Having blood TCR clonality under the median before treatment predicted better survival. Patients who had durable benefit saw their tumor-associated blood clones expand more at 3 weeks.

Documented time point: peripheral blood 6 weeks after treatment start. Sampling of each patient yielded between 1 and 8 specimens, collected pretreatment and on-treatment. Only in-frame clones appear in the TCRdb table, and some are missing; sequencing was by immunoSEQ multiplex PCR. The table has about 45,000 clones, 83% seen once. Trimming pared 1 base from V and 10 bases from J, leaving 23 bases between. Germline assignment: CDR1 SGHNT and CDR2 YYREEE (reference sequence). This CDR3 contains 16 residues. This receptor was obtained from a man in his 60s with urothelial cancer. Sequenced material: PBMCs, taken around atezolizumab (anti-PD-L1) treatment. J is TRBJ1-1 and V is TRBV5-4; a weak D match, TRBD1 (6 bases). The CDR3 loop reads CASSLRGGTPGGVAFF. CDR3 nucleotides: TGTGCCAGCAGCTTGAGGGGCGGGACTCCGGGGGGCGTAGCTTTCTTT.